These T cell receptor beta chains were read from a single sample in a study of T-cell reconstitution after alpha-beta-depleted transplantation in children. MiXCR, run by TCRdb on the PCR reads, gives a single entry per CDR3 protein. The repertoire includes about 540,000 distinct CDR3 sequences, approximately 20% of them detected once, and 3% to 3.5% sits in the top ten. This specimen consisted of PBMCs from the stem cell graft donor, obtained from the stem cell graft. The receptor source for this set is a human donor who donated a stem cell graft to a child with acute lymphoblastic leukemia. CDR3s include the opening cysteine and the closing phenylalanine or tryptophan. A D gene is named only where the DNA matches it firmly. Clone size is shown for a subset of rows, as once, few, many or a class of expanded clone.

d_call	clone_size	v_call	j_call	cdr3_aa	cdr3_nt
NA	NA	TRBV19	TRBJ1-5	CASSPPGETLGPQHF	TGTGCCAGTAGCCCCCCGGGCGAGACCCTAGGGCCCCAGCATTTT
TRBD2	few	TRBV19	TRBJ2-1	CASTPTSGFYNEQFF	TGTGCCAGTACCCCTACTAGCGGGTTTTACAATGAGCAGTTCTTC
NA	few	TRBV5-5	TRBJ2-1	CASSLETGRRKQFF	TGTGCCAGCAGCTTGGAGACAGGCCGGAGGAAGCAGTTCTTC
TRBD2	NA	TRBV20-1	TRBJ2-7	CSARDLTSGMEQYF	TGCAGTGCTAGAGATCTGACTAGCGGGATGGAGCAGTACTTC
NA	NA	TRBV2	TRBJ1-1	CAIVRGGGSAEAFF	TGTGCCATCGTGCGGGGGGGAGGGTCCGCTGAAGCTTTCTTT
NA	few	TRBV28	TRBJ2-7	CASSLLSQGVAYEQYF	TGTGCCAGCAGTTTACTTTCGCAGGGTGTCGCCTACGAGCAGTACTTC
NA	NA	TRBV29-1	TRBJ1-1	CSPWRMEAFF	TGCAGCCCCTGGCGCATGGAAGCTTTCTTT
NA	few	TRBV20-1	TRBJ2-7	CSARVGSDTYEQYF	TGCAGTGCTAGAGTCGGGTCAGATACCTACGAGCAGTACTTC
TRBD1	few	TRBV5-1	TRBJ2-7	CASGMTGETSYEQYF	TGCGCCAGCGGCATGACAGGGGAAACCTCCTACGAGCAGTACTTC
NA	few	TRBV7-3	TRBJ2-1	CASSSTASRGLGEQFF	TGTGCCAGCAGCTCGACCGCTAGTCGTGGCCTAGGTGAGCAGTTCTTC
NA	NA	TRBV12-3/TRBV12-4	TRBJ2-5	CASSLGLGPDLGETQYF	TGTGCCAGCAGTTTAGGGCTTGGGCCGGACCTCGGGGAGACCCAGTACTTC